This T cell receptor beta chain appears in the sequencing data of a study of T cell responses to AZD1222 COVID-19 vaccine (dated by TCRdb to about 2021). With regard to the full study: TCR sequencing covered roughly 230 trial participants: about 210 given two doses of AZD1222 and some 25 given two doses of MenACWY control vaccine. Enrollment into the trials was organized by age into subgroups of 18-55, 56-69 and 70-plus years, and those subgroups contained around 150, 28 and 57 TCR-sequenced participants, respectively.

The CDR3 regions of human TCRbeta chains were subjected to immunosequencing. The paper's processing steps were these. TCRs in the repertoires were compared against a reference library of SARS-CoV-2-specific TCRs that had been generated with the MIRA antigen-specificity platform. Breadth meant the fraction of unique TCRs that were SARS-CoV-2-associated, whereas depth meant the fraction of total T cells that were SARS-CoV-2-associated. Using the MIRA data, every spike-specific TCR was mapped to the spike region that the TCR reacted to and assigned to either a CD4 or a CD8 class. Log10-transformed breadth and depth values were compared by one-way ANOVA with Sidak's multiple comparisons tests. As stored in TCRdb, this immuneACCESS dataset retains in-frame rearrangements with V and J assigned. A fraction of the clones does not appear; measured against another copy, unresolved V genes explain less than half of the discrepancy, and the remainder lacks a known reason. The DNA was the basis for D and trimming; V, J and clone size are from that table. Within this sample are 100,000 to 150,000 clones, with 85% to 90% of them counted one time only. The leading ten clones occupy 11% of the sample.

From the cysteine through the phenylalanine, the CDR3 covers 14 amino acids. Only the CDR3 region is kept as DNA, spanning 42 bases read in frame from base 1. Here V drops 2 bases and J drops 7 bases, and the junction holds 5 bases not matched to any gene. The germline V gene sets CDR1 to SGHTA and CDR2 to FQGNSA. About this clone itself: Its antigen specificity is not known. Base qualities were left out, and no much larger clone turns up one base away.

Overall results and qualifications from the work: Because no day 14 peak-response samples were available, repertoires were characterized only after the peak T cell response. Conclusions about previously exposed vaccinees were limited because only a handful of AZD1222 recipients were SARS-CoV-2 seropositive at baseline. A significant rise in spike-specific TCR breadth and depth was observed after two AZD1222 doses relative to day 0 and relative to MenACWY recipients. The whole spike protein was spanned by vaccine-associated CD4 TCRs, and dominant responses were seen in regions 160-218 and 743-854. The 56-69-year group was small, and its depth increase did not reach significance, likely because of low power. Nearly half of unique spike-specific TCRs reportedly recognized epitopes outside regions mutated in the B.1.351 and B.1.1.7 variants. Participants were mostly white British and included more females than males, and it was suggested by the authors that clonal diversity may have been underestimated.

In light of the paper, this sample's time point label describes: baseline before first vaccination. The sample's treatment or condition label, in plain terms: meningococcal conjugate vaccine given as trial control. Samples from vaccinated people were obtained from the UK trials COV001 and COV002, which included a single-blind randomized controlled phase 2/3 trial of AZD1222 (ChAdOx1 nCoV-19) in healthy adults. Trial participant PBMC samples were collected at day 0 and day 28 after the second dose for TCRbeta chain sequencing. The clonotype was recovered from an adult in good health. The sample was peripheral blood, taken on day 0 of MenACWY control vaccination. The chain is assembled from TRBV7-2 and TRBJ1-2; 9 of the junction bases match TRBD1. The bases are TGTGCCAGCAGCTTATCCGGGACAGGGTCTGGCTACACCTTC. Translated, it reads CASSLSGTGSGYTF.